This T cell receptor beta chain was documented in a study of Ad26.COV2.S vaccination and SARS-CoV-2 variants. The study's findings and limits: It was vaccine recipients, not placebo recipients, who had the higher spike-specific TCR breadth. Participants given vaccine showed non-spike TCR breadth similar to that of placebo recipients. Total responses of T cells may have been underestimated by the analyses of TCR breadth and depth.

Comment on this clone: The antigen is not known.

Only in-frame clones appear in the TCRdb table, and some are missing; sequencing was by immunoSEQ multiplex PCR. This sample has hundreds of thousands of clones; 75% to 90% occur once, and the top ten carry 5%. Regarding treatment: around 19 received Ad26.COV2.S at low or high dose, single or two shots; five or six received placebo; per-sample allocation not given. Specimen acquisition occurred on day 63 following the initial vaccine or placebo injection. Unmatched junction bases numbered 6, after V lost 5 bases and J lost 4 bases. The CDR3 extends over 15 amino acids. The V gene's germline CDR1 is MDHEN and CDR2 SYDVKM.

The sample consisted of peripheral blood, taken in a trial of Ad26.COV2.S vaccine versus placebo. This receptor was identified in a person aged 18 to 59 who received the Ad26.COV2.S COVID-19 vaccine or a placebo. The rearrangement links TRBV28 to TRBJ1-5; TRBD1 matches at 9 bases. For the CDR3, the DNA is TGTGCCAGCAGTGCGGACAGGGGATGGAATCAGCCCCAGCATTTT. Translated: CASSADRGWNQPQHF.